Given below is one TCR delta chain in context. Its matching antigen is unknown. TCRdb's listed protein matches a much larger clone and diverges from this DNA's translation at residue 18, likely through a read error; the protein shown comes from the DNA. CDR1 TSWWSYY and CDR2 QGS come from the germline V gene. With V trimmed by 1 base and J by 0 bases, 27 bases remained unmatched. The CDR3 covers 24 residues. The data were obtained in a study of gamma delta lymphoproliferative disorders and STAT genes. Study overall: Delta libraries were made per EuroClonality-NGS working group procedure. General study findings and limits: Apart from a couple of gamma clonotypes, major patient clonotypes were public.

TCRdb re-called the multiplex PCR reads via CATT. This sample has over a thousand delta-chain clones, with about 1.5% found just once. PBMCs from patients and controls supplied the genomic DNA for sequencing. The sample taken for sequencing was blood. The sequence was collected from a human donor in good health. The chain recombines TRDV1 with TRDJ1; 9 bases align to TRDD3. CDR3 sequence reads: CALGEPTNPYEDVLGDRHTDKLIF. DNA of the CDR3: TGTGCTCTTGGGGAACCTACTAACCCCTACGAAGACGTACTGGGGGACAGGCACACCGATAAACTCATCTTT.